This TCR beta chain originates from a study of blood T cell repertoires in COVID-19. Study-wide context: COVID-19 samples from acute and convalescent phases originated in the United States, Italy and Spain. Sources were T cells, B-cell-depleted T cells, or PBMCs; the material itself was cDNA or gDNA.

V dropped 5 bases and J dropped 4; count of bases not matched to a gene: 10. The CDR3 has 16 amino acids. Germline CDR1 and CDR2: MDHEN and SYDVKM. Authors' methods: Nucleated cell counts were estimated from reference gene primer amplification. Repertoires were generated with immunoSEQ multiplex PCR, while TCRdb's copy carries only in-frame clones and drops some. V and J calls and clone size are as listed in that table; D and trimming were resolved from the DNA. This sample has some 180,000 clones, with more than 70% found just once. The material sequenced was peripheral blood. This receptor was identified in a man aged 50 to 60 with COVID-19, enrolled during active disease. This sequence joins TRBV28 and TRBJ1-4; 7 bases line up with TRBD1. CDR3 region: CASSIPGTVRNEKLFF. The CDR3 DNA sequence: TGTGCCAGCAGTATACCCGGGACAGTACGTAATGAAAAACTGTTTTTT.